This T cell receptor beta chain was sequenced during a study of shared clonotypes between healthy human individuals. For the study at large: CD4 naive cells filled three plates per donor, CD4 memory three, CD8 naive two and CD8 memory one.

Terminally differentiated effector memory CD45RA+ cells were left out of the naive CD8 fraction, which was CD45RO-negative and positively selected for CCR7. The assay was immunoSEQ multiplex PCR, and TCRdb's table has in-frame clones only and misses some. The sample records about 1.9 million clones, approximately 92% being singletons. The CDR3 spans 15 residues. Germline V CDR1 and CDR2: SGDLS, YYNGEE. V was shortened by 2 bases and J by 6 bases, with 12 bases between the two germline ends. This clone was detected once. Antigen specificity is unknown. Study-level points and caveats: Naive subsets usually exceeded memory subsets in estimated richness.

This clonotype was sampled from a man between 18 and 35 years old in good health. Some clones in this sample may be carry-over from other donors' samples. The specimen sequenced was naive CD8+ T cells from PBMCs. The chain carries TRBV9 and TRBJ2-6; D may be TRBD1 or TRBD2 (5 bases each). CDR3 sequence (DNA): TGTGCCAGCAGCGTCCGGGACGCCGAGGCCAACGTCCTGACTTTC. Its translation is CASSVRDAEANVLTF.